The clone carrying this T cell receptor (beta chain) was seen only once. Its matching antigen is unknown. Other DNA sequences in this specimen translate into the identical CDR3. The source of the sample is a study of shared clonotypes between healthy human individuals. About the study: Each donor's CD8 memory used one plate, CD8 naive two, each CD4 subset three. Study conclusions and caveats: The authors sampled blood alone, and tissue repertoires likely differ.

V lost 0 bases and J lost 0, with 7 bases in between. The CDR3 sequence is 16 residues long. Germline V lookup: CDR1 SGHRS, CDR2 YFSETQ. Using roughly 180 ng DNA, around 30,000 T cell genomes, the sorted-subset replicate PCRs were run. Clones were read by immunoSEQ multiplex PCR, and TCRdb kept only the in-frame ones, dropping some. Of 2 million to 2.5 million clones listed, over 85% are singletons. The sequenced sample consisted of naive CD4+ T cells from PBMCs. Stated subset: CD45RA+ positively selected. This chain uses TRBV5-1 with TRBJ2-6; no firm D call. This TCR was recovered from a man aged 18 to 30 in good health. Some clones in this sample may be carry-over from other donors' samples. The DNA for the CDR3 is TGCGCCAGCAGCTTGGGTACGGCCTCTGGGGCCAACGTCCTGACTTTC. It is translated as CASSLGTASGANVLTF.